The following is a TCR beta chain sequence with its context. Libraries were prepared by immunoSEQ multiplex PCR; TCRdb keeps only in-frame clonotypes and omits some of them. The table includes 8,000 to 8,500 clones, approximately 54% detected once. This sample's treatment: randomized to nivolumab then ipilimumab (arm A) or the reverse (arm B). This specimen belongs to a study of sequential checkpoint blockade in melanoma. The material was CD8+ T cells sorted from blood (inferred from file names), obtained from a patient given nivolumab and ipilimumab in sequence. This clonotype originated in a human donor with melanoma.

CDR3 coding DNA: TGTGCCAGCAGCTCCGAGAAGTTCCGGAATTCACCCCTCCACTTT. This codes for CASSSEKFRNSPLHF. V and J are TRBV7-8 and TRBJ1-6, with D unclear. V gave up 4 bases and J gave up 7 bases, with 14 bases separating them. This CDR3 is built from 15 residues. Germline lookup yields CDR1 SGHVS and CDR2 FQNEAQ.